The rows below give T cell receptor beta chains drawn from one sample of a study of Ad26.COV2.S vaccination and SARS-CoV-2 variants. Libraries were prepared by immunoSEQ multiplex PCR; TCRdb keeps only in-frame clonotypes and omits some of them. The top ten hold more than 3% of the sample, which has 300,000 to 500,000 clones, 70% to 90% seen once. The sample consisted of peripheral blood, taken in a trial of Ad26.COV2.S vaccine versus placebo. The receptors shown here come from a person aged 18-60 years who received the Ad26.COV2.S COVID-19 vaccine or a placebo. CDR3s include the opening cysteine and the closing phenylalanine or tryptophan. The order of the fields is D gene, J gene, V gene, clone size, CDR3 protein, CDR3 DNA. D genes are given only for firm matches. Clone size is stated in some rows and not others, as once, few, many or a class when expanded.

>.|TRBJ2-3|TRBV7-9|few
CASSPAASVGDTQYF
TGTGCCAGCAGCCCCGCGGCTAGCGTAGGGGATACGCAGTATTTT
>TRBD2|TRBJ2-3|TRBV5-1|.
CASSPILASGTDTQYF
TGCGCCAGCAGCCCAATACTAGCGTCTGGTACAGATACGCAGTATTTT
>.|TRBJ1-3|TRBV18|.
CASSPSWGTGNTIYF
TGTGCCAGCTCACCAAGTTGGGGGACTGGAAACACCATATATTTT
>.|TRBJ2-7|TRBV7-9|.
CASTTTASYEQYF
TGTGCCAGCACCACGACAGCAAGCTACGAGCAGTACTTC
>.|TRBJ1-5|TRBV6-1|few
CASSERAGWGHQPQHF
TGTGCCAGCAGTGAAAGGGCAGGGTGGGGACATCAGCCCCAGCATTTT
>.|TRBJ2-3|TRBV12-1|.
CASSFAGTSGPDTQYF
TGTGCCAGCAGCTTCGCCGGGACTAGCGGGCCTGATACGCAGTATTTT
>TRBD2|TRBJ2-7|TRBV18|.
CASSPREGYEQYF
TGTGCCAGCTCACCAAGGGAGGGCTACGAGCAGTACTTC
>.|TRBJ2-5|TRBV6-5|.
CASSSSTSGARETQYF
.
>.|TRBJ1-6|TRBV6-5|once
CASRMGVSYNSPLHF
TGTGCCAGCAGAATGGGGGTTTCCTATAATTCACCCCTCCACTTT
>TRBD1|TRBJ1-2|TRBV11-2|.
CASSLSGSQGARHGYTF
TGTGCCAGCAGCCTGTCGGGATCCCAGGGGGCAAGGCATGGCTACACCTTC
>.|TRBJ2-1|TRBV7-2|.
CASSLGRAVERFF
TGTGCCAGCAGCCTAGGCAGGGCCGTTGAGCGGTTCTTC
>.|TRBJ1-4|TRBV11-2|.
CASSLGVSRKLFF
TGTGCCAGCAGCTTAGGGGTTTCACGGAAACTGTTTTTT
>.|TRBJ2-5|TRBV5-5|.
CASSFVGFANQETQYF
TGTGCCAGCAGCTTTGTGGGGTTTGCGAACCAAGAGACCCAGTACTTC
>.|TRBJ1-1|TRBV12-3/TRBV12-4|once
CASSFGLNTEAFF
TGTGCCAGCAGTTTCGGCCTGAACACTGAAGCTTTCTTT
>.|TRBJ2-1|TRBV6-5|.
CASSPGGPYNEQFF
TGTGCCAGCAGTCCAGGGGGGCCGTACAATGAGCAGTTCTTC
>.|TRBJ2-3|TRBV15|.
CATSTPGSRDTQYF
TGTGCCACCAGCACCCCGGGGTCTAGGGATACGCAGTATTTT
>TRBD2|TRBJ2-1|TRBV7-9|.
CASSLWTSGVYNEQFF
TGTGCCAGCAGCTTATGGACTAGCGGGGTATACAATGAGCAGTTCTTC
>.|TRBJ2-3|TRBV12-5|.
CASGLGQGIDTQYF
TGTGCTAGTGGTTTGGGGCAGGGCATAGATACGCAGTATTTT
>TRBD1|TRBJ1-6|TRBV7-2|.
CASSLEPTGGDYNSPLHF
TGTGCCAGCAGCTTAGAACCGACAGGGGGTGACTATAATTCACCCCTCCACTTT
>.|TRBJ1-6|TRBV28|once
CASRLDERSSYNSPLHF
TGTGCCAGCAGGCTTGACGAGAGGAGCTCCTATAATTCACCCCTCCACTTT
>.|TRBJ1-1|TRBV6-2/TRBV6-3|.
CASSAFTSGPNTEAFF
TGTGCCAGCAGTGCCTTTACGTCAGGGCCGAACACTGAAGCTTTCTTT
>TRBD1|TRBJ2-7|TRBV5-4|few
CASSLGTAPYEQYF
TGTGCCAGCAGCCTAGGGACAGCGCCCTACGAGCAGTACTTC
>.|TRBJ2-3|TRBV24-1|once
CATSDSRDSTDTQYF
TGTGCCACCAGTGATTCCCGGGACAGCACAGATACGCAGTATTTT
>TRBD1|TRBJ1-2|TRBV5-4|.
CASSSSTGGTNGYTF
TGTGCCAGCAGCTCAAGTACAGGGGGCACAAATGGCTACACCTTC
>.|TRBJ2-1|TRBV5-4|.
CASSLGGSYYNEQFF
TGTGCCAGCAGCTTAGGGGGGTCGTACTACAATGAGCAGTTCTTC
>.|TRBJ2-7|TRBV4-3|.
CASSQVRQTAYEQYF
TGCGCCAGCAGCCAAGTTCGCCAGACCGCCTACGAGCAGTACTTC
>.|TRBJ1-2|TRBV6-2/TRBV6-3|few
CASSPTNRARYGYTF
TGTGCCAGCAGCCCTACCAACAGGGCGAGGTATGGCTACACCTTC
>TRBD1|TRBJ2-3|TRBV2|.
CASRQRQGGTDTQYF
TGTGCCAGCAGGCAAAGACAGGGCGGCACAGATACGCAGTATTTT
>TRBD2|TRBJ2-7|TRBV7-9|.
CASSLARGYEQYF
TGTGCCAGCAGCTTAGCGCGGGGGTACGAGCAGTACTTC
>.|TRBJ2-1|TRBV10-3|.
CAISESQGSGHEQFF
TGTGCCATCAGTGAGTCCCAGGGTTCCGGGCATGAGCAGTTCTTC
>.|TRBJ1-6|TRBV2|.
CASTSENNSPLHF
TGTGCCAGCACGTCGGAGAATAATTCACCCCTCCACTTT
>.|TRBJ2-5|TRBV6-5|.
CASTSQETQYF
TGTGCCAGCACTAGTCAAGAGACCCAGTACTTC
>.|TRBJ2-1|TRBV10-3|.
CAISESSGSYNEQFF
TGTGCCATCAGTGAGTCTAGCGGCTCCTACAATGAGCAGTTCTTC
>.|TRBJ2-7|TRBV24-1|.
CATENQNYEQYF
TGTGCCACTGAAAACCAGAACTACGAGCAGTACTTC
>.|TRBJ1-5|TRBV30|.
CAWRRGSNQPQHF
TGTGCCTGGAGACGGGGTAGCAATCAGCCCCAGCATTTT
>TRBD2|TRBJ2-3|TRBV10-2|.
CASRLAGGGNTQYF
TGCGCCAGTCGACTAGCGGGGGGCGGAAATACGCAGTATTTT
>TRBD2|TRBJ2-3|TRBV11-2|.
CASSLTPLAGGTDTQYF
TGTGCCAGCAGCTTGACGCCACTAGCGGGGGGAACAGATACGCAGTATTTT
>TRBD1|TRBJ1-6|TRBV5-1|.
CASSLGDSNSPLHF
TGCGCCAGCAGCTTGGGGGACAGCAATTCACCCCTCCACTTT
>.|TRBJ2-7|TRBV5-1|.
CASSLVGSSLNEQYF
TGCGCCAGCAGCTTGGTGGGTAGCTCCCTTAACGAGCAGTACTTC
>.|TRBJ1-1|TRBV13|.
CASSLIGSTEAFF
TGTGCCAGCAGCTTAATCGGGAGTACTGAAGCTTTCTTT
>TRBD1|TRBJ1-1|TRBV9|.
CASSARTGPEAFF
TGTGCCAGCAGCGCAAGGACAGGACCTGAAGCTTTCTTT
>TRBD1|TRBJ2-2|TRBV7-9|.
CASRPVGTGDTGELFF
TGTGCCAGCAGACCAGTCGGGACAGGCGACACCGGGGAGCTGTTTTTT
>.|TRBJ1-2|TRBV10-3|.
CAISVGQDYGYTF
TGTGCCATCAGTGTAGGGCAGGACTATGGCTACACCTTC
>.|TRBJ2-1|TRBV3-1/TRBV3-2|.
CASSRDSSNNEQFF
TGTGCCAGCAGCCGGGACTCGTCGAACAATGAGCAGTTCTTC
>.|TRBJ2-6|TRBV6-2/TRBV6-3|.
CASTPDRSSGANVLTF
TGTGCCAGCACCCCGGACAGAAGCTCTGGGGCCAACGTCCTGACTTTC
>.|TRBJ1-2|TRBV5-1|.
CASSPGSNYGYTF
TGCGCCAGCAGTCCCGGGTCTAACTATGGCTACACCTTC
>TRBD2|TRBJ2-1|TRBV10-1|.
CASSESGRGGLYNEQFF
TGCGCCAGCAGTGAGTCGGGGCGGGGGGGCCTCTACAATGAGCAGTTCTTC
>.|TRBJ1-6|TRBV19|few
CASRDAYSYNSPLHF
TGTGCCAGTAGGGACGCCTACTCCTATAATTCACCCCTCCACTTT
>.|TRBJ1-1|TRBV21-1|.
CASSKVGGLNTEAFF
TGTGCCAGCAGCAAAGTTGGGGGGTTGAACACTGAAGCTTTCTTT
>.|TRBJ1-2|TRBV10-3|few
CAISESAADYGYTF
TGTGCCATCAGTGAGTCGGCCGCAGACTATGGCTACACCTTC
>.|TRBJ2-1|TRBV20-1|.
CSASQVGYEQFF
TGCAGTGCTAGTCAGGTGGGGTATGAGCAGTTCTTC
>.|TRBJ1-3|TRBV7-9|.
CASSTAGVSGNTIYF
TGTGCCAGCAGCACGGCGGGGGTGTCCGGAAACACCATATATTTT
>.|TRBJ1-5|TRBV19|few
CASRRDVTGSGQPQHF
TGTGCCAGTAGACGAGATGTTACAGGTAGTGGTCAGCCCCAGCATTTT
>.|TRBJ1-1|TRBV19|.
CASSIMGAGRTEAFF
TGTGCCAGTAGTATAATGGGGGCCGGTCGGACTGAAGCTTTCTTT
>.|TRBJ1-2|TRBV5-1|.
CASSLVGDSGYTF
TGCGCCAGCAGCTTGGTGGGGGACTCTGGCTACACCTTC
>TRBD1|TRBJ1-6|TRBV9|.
CASSPRTGVGSYNSPLHF
TGTGCCAGCAGCCCCCGGACAGGGGTAGGCTCCTATAATTCACCCCTCCACTTT
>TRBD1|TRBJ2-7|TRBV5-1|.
CASSFFLRQGGYEQYF
TGCGCCAGCAGCTTTTTTTTAAGACAGGGGGGTTACGAGCAGTACTTC
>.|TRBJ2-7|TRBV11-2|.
CASSLDPSDYEQYF
TGTGCCAGCAGCTTAGATCCTAGCGACTACGAGCAGTACTTC
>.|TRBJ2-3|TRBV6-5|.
CASSLSVPEDTQYF
TGTGCCAGCAGTTTATCGGTCCCCGAAGATACGCAGTATTTT